Listed below are T cell receptor beta chains from one sample, sequenced in a study of blood T cell repertoires in COVID-19. Data came from immunoSEQ multiplex PCR; TCRdb stores just in-frame clones and leaves some out. The sample includes 200,000 to 250,000 clones, 88% of them seen just once. Sequenced material: peripheral blood. All receptors derive from a woman aged 60-75 years with acute or convalescent COVID-19. CDR3s include the opening cysteine and the closing phenylalanine or tryptophan. The D gene is left open where the match is weak. Size tells how often a clone was seen (once, few, many) or the class of an expanded clone, and some rows leave it out.

j_call,d_call,v_call,clone_size,cdr3_nt,cdr3_aa
TRBJ2-5,.,TRBV18,.,TGTGCCAGCTCACCACTTCAGCAAGAGACCCAGTACTTC,CASSPLQQETQYF
TRBJ1-5,TRBD1,TRBV3-1/TRBV3-2,.,TGTGCCAGCAGCCCGCGGACAGGGGGCGCCCCGCCCCAGCATTTT,CASSPRTGGAPPQHF
TRBJ1-5,TRBD1,TRBV6-2/TRBV6-3,.,TGTGCCAGCAGCTGGGACAGGGCATATAGCAATCAGCCCCAGCATTTT,CASSWDRAYSNQPQHF
TRBJ1-5,.,TRBV24-1,.,TGTGCCACCAGTGGGGCAGGTAGCAATCAGCCCCAGCATTTT,CATSGAGSNQPQHF
TRBJ1-6,TRBD1,TRBV4-3,.,TGCGCCAGCAGCCGAAGGCCTTACGGACAGGGGAATTCCCCCTCCTATAATTCACCCCTCCACTTT,CASSRRPYGQGNSPSYNSPLHF
TRBJ1-3,.,TRBV3-1/TRBV3-2,.,TGTGCCAGCAGCCTAGGAAACACCATATATTTT,CASSLGNTIYF
TRBJ2-7,TRBD1,TRBV6-6,.,TGTGCCAGCAGACCCCAACAGGGGATATCCTACGAGCAGTACTTC,CASRPQQGISYEQYF
TRBJ2-7,TRBD2,TRBV7-2,.,TGTGCCAGCAGCTTACGCCCGGGGGGTAGCGGGGTTTTAACGTACGAGCAGTACTTC,CASSLRPGGSGVLTYEQYF
TRBJ2-2,TRBD1,TRBV24-1,.,TGTGCCACGGGGGACAGGGGAAACACCGGGGAGCTGTTTTTT,CATGDRGNTGELFF
TRBJ1-2,.,TRBV28,.,TGTGCCAGCACCGTCTCTCAGGCCGTAGGTGTCTATGGCTACACCTTC,CASTVSQAVGVYGYTF
TRBJ1-5,.,TRBV5-5,.,TGTGCCAGCAGCTTGACCTCGGTGGGAGGGTATTATAGCAATCAGCCCCAGCATTTT,CASSLTSVGGYYSNQPQHF
TRBJ2-2,TRBD2,TRBV10-3,.,TGTGCCATCCCGACGGACAGGGAGACTTTAGCGGGGGGAGGGAACGGGGAGCTGTTTTTT,CAIPTDRETLAGGGNGELFF
TRBJ2-1,.,TRBV7-2,.,TGTGCCAGCAGCTTAGAGGGTACTAGTGGTGCAAGGCAGTTCTTC,CASSLEGTSGARQFF
TRBJ2-7,TRBD2,TRBV6-5,few,TGTGCCAGCAAGACCGGGACTAGCTTGTACGAGCAGTACTTC,CASKTGTSLYEQYF
TRBJ2-5,.,TRBV28,few,TGTGCCAGCAGTCTTGCGGGCATCCAAGAGACCCAGTACTTC,CASSLAGIQETQYF
TRBJ2-5,.,TRBV4-2,.,TGTGCCAGCAGCCAAAAAGGAAGCGGGTTGGGGGAGACCCAGTACTTC,CASSQKGSGLGETQYF
TRBJ1-4,TRBD1,TRBV7-6,.,TGTGCCAGCAGCTTAAGCGGACAGGTTAATGAAAAACTGTTTTTT,CASSLSGQVNEKLFF
TRBJ2-1,TRBD2,TRBV2,.,TGTGCCAGCATTTGGCTAGCGGACCCCGAAGGCGATGAGCAGTTCTTC,CASIWLADPEGDEQFF
TRBJ2-5,TRBD2,TRBV7-2,.,TGTGCCAGCAGCTTGGCGGGAGGGCGGCAAGAGACCCAGTACTTC,CASSLAGGRQETQYF
TRBJ2-7,TRBD2,TRBV11-3,.,TGTGCCAGCAGCCCCCGACTAGCGGGGAAAGACGAGCAGTACTTC,CASSPRLAGKDEQYF
TRBJ2-4,TRBD2,TRBV10-3,.,TGTGCCATCACCTGGGTAGCGGGAGGCCTAGCCAAAAACATTCAGTACTTC,CAITWVAGGLAKNIQYF
TRBJ2-2,.,TRBV5-1,.,TGCGCCAGCAGCTTGGGGGGCGGATTGACCGGGGAGCTGTTTTTT,CASSLGGGLTGELFF
TRBJ1-1,.,TRBV6-7,.,TGTGCCAGCAGTTACTCGATGTTTTTCTGGGAGCCCAACACTGAAGCTTTCTTT,CASSYSMFFWEPNTEAFF
TRBJ1-1,.,TRBV4-1,.,TGCGCCAGCAGCCCACCTAGCCATGGGCTCCGTACTGAAGCTTTCTTT,CASSPPSHGLRTEAFF
TRBJ2-1,TRBD1,TRBV5-1,.,TGCGCCAGCAGCTTGGAGGGGACAGGGTGGAATGAGCAGTTCTTC,CASSLEGTGWNEQFF
TRBJ2-3,.,TRBV7-2,.,TGTGCCAGCGGTAACGGAGGGACTAGCACAGATACGCAGTATTTT,CASGNGGTSTDTQYF
TRBJ2-1,TRBD1,TRBV9,.,TGTGCCAGCAGCGTAGTGGGACAGGGGAACTACAATGAGCAGTTCTTC,CASSVVGQGNYNEQFF
TRBJ2-7,TRBD1,TRBV19,.,TGTGCCAGTAGCTCCGACTCCGGGACAGCGATTTCCTACGAGCAGTACTTC,CASSSDSGTAISYEQYF
TRBJ2-1,.,TRBV9,.,TGTGCCAGCAGCCCCCGGGGTGGGGGGACTTACAATGAGCAGTTCTTC,CASSPRGGGTYNEQFF
TRBJ2-3,TRBD1,TRBV28,.,TGTGCCAGCAGTCCGGGACAGGGGGCGCGAAGAGATACGCAGTATTTT,CASSPGQGARRDTQYF
TRBJ2-7,.,TRBV3-1/TRBV3-2,.,TGTGCCAGCAGCCAAGATAAAAAGGGCAGGGTGAACTTC,CASSQDKKGRVNF
TRBJ2-5,.,TRBV19,once,TGTGCCAGTAGTATAGATCGCAGACAAGAGACCCAGTACTTC,CASSIDRRQETQYF
TRBJ1-3,.,TRBV4-1,few,TGCGCCAGCAGCCAAGAGGTGGCAGGGATACGGGTTTATGGAAACACCATATATTTT,CASSQEVAGIRVYGNTIYF
TRBJ1-4,.,TRBV11-2,.,TGTGCCAGCAGCGCAAACAGATTCCCTAATGAAAAACTGTTTTTT,CASSANRFPNEKLFF
TRBJ1-5,TRBD1,TRBV7-2,.,TGTGCCAGCAGCTTAGCCGGGACAGGGTATAGCAATCAGCCCCAGCATTTT,CASSLAGTGYSNQPQHF
TRBJ2-5,.,TRBV7-9,.,TGTGCCAGCAGCCAAGCCGGGACTGCCCAAGAGACCCAGTACTTC,CASSQAGTAQETQYF
TRBJ2-7,.,TRBV29-1,.,TGCAGCGTTGGACAGTCCTACGAGCAGTACTTC,CSVGQSYEQYF
TRBJ2-5,.,TRBV6-6,.,TGTGCCAGCAGTATCACAGGAGCCCAAGAGACCCAGTACTTC,CASSITGAQETQYF
TRBJ2-7,.,TRBV21-1,.,TGTGCCAGCACCCCCCCAGGGTACGAGCAGTACTTC,CASTPPGYEQYF
TRBJ1-1,TRBD1,TRBV10-3,.,TGTGCCATCAGTGAGACAGGGGGAGACCCAAACACTGAAGCTTTCTTT,CAISETGGDPNTEAFF
TRBJ2-1,.,TRBV7-8,.,TGTGCCAGCAGCGAGGACAGGGGCCTAGCGGGGTCCTACAATGAGCAGTTCTTC,CASSEDRGLAGSYNEQFF
TRBJ2-6,TRBD1,TRBV5-1,.,TGCGCCAGCAGCATAGGACAGGGTGGTAGTGGGGCCAACGTCCTGACTTTC,CASSIGQGGSGANVLTF
TRBJ2-5,.,TRBV12-2,.,TGTGCAAGTCCGGAGAGGGAAGAGACCCAGTACTTC,CASPEREETQYF
TRBJ1-5,.,TRBV18,.,TGTGCCAGCGGCTGGGACAACGGGATAAGCAATCAGCCCCAGCATTTT,CASGWDNGISNQPQHF
TRBJ2-7,.,TRBV6-5,.,TGTGCCAGCAGTTACTCGGTTCGAGGCACCTACGAGCAGTACTTC,CASSYSVRGTYEQYF